These T cell receptor beta chains were read from a single sample in a study of regulatory T cells in long-lasting Graves disease. TCRdb reprocessed the multiplex PCR reads with MiXCR, giving one entry per CDR3 protein. The sample gives about 620,000 distinct CDR3 sequences, roughly 15% of which show up once; under 20% is in the top ten. The data also belong to a second study, concerning T cells in Graves' hyperthyroidism and ophthalmopathy.

The material sequenced was peripheral blood mononuclear cells (PBMCs), taken at new diagnosis, from a patient treated with antithyroid drugs. The receptors come from a woman aged 25 to 45 with Graves disease. Each CDR3 is given with its conserved first and last residue. The order of the fields is D gene, J gene, clone size, V gene, CDR3 DNA, CDR3 protein. The D gene is left open where the match is weak. Expanded clones are given a class, and other clones once, few, many or no size at all.

>TRBD2|TRBJ2-5|many|TRBV29-1
TGCAGCGTTGAACTCGGGCGGGAGGAGACCCAGTACTTC
CSVELGREETQYF
>TRBD1|TRBJ1-3|NA|TRBV19
TGTGCCAGTAGTATAAAGGGGGCTTCCTCTGGAAACACCATATATTTT
CASSIKGASSGNTIYF
>NA|TRBJ1-2|NA|TRBV11-2
TGTGCCAGCAGCTCCCTCAGGAAGGGGAACTATGGCTACACCTTC
CASSSLRKGNYGYTF
>TRBD2|TRBJ2-7|many|TRBV28
TGTGCCAGCAACCCCGGGGGGACCGGAGCCTACGAGCAGTACTTC
CASNPGGTGAYEQYF
>NA|TRBJ2-3|many|TRBV7-3
TGTGCCAGCAGCGCGGGACCTACGACAATTGGCACAGATACGCAGTATTTT
CASSAGPTTIGTDTQYF
>NA|TRBJ2-1|NA|TRBV5-6
TGTGCCAGCGAACCCCGGGGAGACAATGAGCAGTTCTTC
CASEPRGDNEQFF
>NA|TRBJ1-1|many|TRBV30
TGTGCCTGGAGCGATATACCCGCAACTGAAGCTTTCTTT
CAWSDIPATEAFF
>NA|TRBJ2-7|few|TRBV20-1
TGCAGTGCACGCGGGCCGAGCGGGTACGAGCAGTACTTC
CSARGPSGYEQYF
>TRBD2|TRBJ2-1|many|TRBV27
TGTGCCAGCAGTTTATCGCCTGGAGCGGGAGGGCCCATCGGCGAGCAGTTCTTC
CASSLSPGAGGPIGEQFF
>NA|TRBJ1-6|few|TRBV9
TGTGCCAGCAGCGTAACATCACGGGAATCACCCCTCCACTTT
CASSVTSRESPLHF
>TRBD2|TRBJ2-1|many|TRBV6-4
TGTGCCAGCAGTATAACTAGCGAGGCTGACAATGAGCAGTTCTTC
CASSITSEADNEQFF
>NA|TRBJ2-2|many|TRBV6-1
TGTGCCAGCAGTGAAACGAGGGCGTCCGGGGAGCTGTTTTTT
CASSETRASGELFF
>NA|TRBJ2-2|NA|TRBV19
TGTGCCAGTATCAACCCCGGTCAGATGACCGGGGAGCTGTTTTTT
CASINPGQMTGELFF
>NA|TRBJ2-1|few|TRBV12-3/TRBV12-4
TGTGCCAGCAGTTCACCACCGGCAGGGGATAGACGGGGTGAGCAGTTCTTC
CASSSPPAGDRRGEQFF
>NA|TRBJ2-3|NA|TRBV6-2/TRBV6-3
TGTGCCAGCAGTTACGGGGGGAGTCAAGATACGCAGTATTTT
CASSYGGSQDTQYF
>TRBD1|TRBJ1-2|many|TRBV28
TGTGCCAGCAGTGGGGACAGGGGGGAGGACTATGGCTACACCTTC
CASSGDRGEDYGYTF
>NA|TRBJ2-7|many|TRBV7-3
TGTGCCAGCAGCTTGTTTGGCGGGGATGACTACGAGCAGTACTTC
CASSLFGGDDYEQYF
>NA|TRBJ1-1|many|TRBV18
TGTGCCAGCTCACCACGGAGACTCAACACTGAAGCTTTCTTT
CASSPRRLNTEAFF
>NA|TRBJ1-6|many|TRBV20-1
TGCAGTGCTAGAGGGGGTTTGCCCCTTAATTCACCCCTCCACTTT
CSARGGLPLNSPLHF
>NA|TRBJ1-4|many|TRBV6-1
TGTGCCAGCAGTGTCTACAATGAAAAACTGTTTTTT
CASSVYNEKLFF
>NA|TRBJ2-7|NA|TRBV7-8
TGTGCCAGCAGCCCCAGTCGAATCGAGCAGTACTTC
CASSPSRIEQYF
>NA|TRBJ2-2|NA|TRBV19
TGTGCCAGTCGGAAGGGGTCGGCAGGGTTCAGGACCGGGGAGCTGTTTTTT
CASRKGSAGFRTGELFF
>TRBD2|TRBJ2-7|many|TRBV7-9
TGTGCCAGCAGCGACCTGGGAGGGGAAAGGTCCTACGAGCAGTACTTC
CASSDLGGERSYEQYF
>TRBD1|TRBJ1-1|many|TRBV6-1
TGTGCCAGCAGTCGAACAGGGGAGGCTGAAGCTTTCTTT
CASSRTGEAEAFF
>NA|TRBJ1-1|many|TRBV6-1
TGTGCCAGCAGGGCGCTCCTTTGGCCTGAAGCTTTCTTT
CASRALLWPEAFF
>NA|TRBJ1-5|many|TRBV2
TGTGCCAGCAGTGAATCGGAGAGGCAGCCCCAGCATTTT
CASSESERQPQHF
>TRBD1|TRBJ1-2|many|TRBV12-3/TRBV12-4
TGTGCCAGCAGGCATCCGGGACAGGGCGCCTATGGCTACACCTTC
CASRHPGQGAYGYTF
>NA|TRBJ2-5|NA|TRBV20-1
TGCAGTGCTAGAGATGAGATGGGCGGGGTGGAAGAGACCCAGTACTTC
CSARDEMGGVEETQYF
>NA|TRBJ2-1|NA|TRBV27
TGTGCCAGCAGCGGGGGACAGACCCCCTACAATGAGCAGTTCTTC
CASSGGQTPYNEQFF
>NA|TRBJ2-5|many|TRBV7-2
TGTGCCAGCAGCCCCAACTTGGGCGTCGAGACCCAGTACTTC
CASSPNLGVETQYF
>NA|TRBJ2-3|many|TRBV28
TGTGCCAGCAGTCGTCCAGATACGCAGTATTTT
CASSRPDTQYF
>NA|TRBJ2-5|NA|TRBV25-1
TGTGCCAGCAGTGAATCGGGGGGCCGCCAAGAGACCCAGTACTTC
CASSESGGRQETQYF
>NA|TRBJ2-1|NA|TRBV20-1
TGCAGTGCTAGAGTGGGCTCCTACAATGAGCAGTTCTTC
CSARVGSYNEQFF
>NA|TRBJ1-1|many|TRBV7-9
TGTGCCAGCCGGGGTCTAGCAGGCGCCCCCGAAGCTTTCTTT
CASRGLAGAPEAFF
>NA|TRBJ1-2|few|TRBV28
TGTGCCAGCAGTTGGTCTCCCGGGACACAGGACTTCTATGGCTACACCTTC
CASSWSPGTQDFYGYTF
>TRBD2|TRBJ2-5|few|TRBV20-1
TGCAGTGCTAGAGACGGGGCTAGCGGTTTGGAGACCCAGTACTTC
CSARDGASGLETQYF
>TRBD1|TRBJ2-4|many|TRBV6-5
TGTGCCAGCAGTTCACCGGGACAGGGTAGAGCCAAAAACATTCAGTACTTC
CASSSPGQGRAKNIQYF
>NA|TRBJ2-5|NA|TRBV20-1
TGCAGTGCCGTTCGCTCCGGGATCGATAAAGAGACCCAGTACTTC
CSAVRSGIDKETQYF
>NA|TRBJ2-1|many|TRBV28
TGTGCCAGCAGTTTCCGGGGGAGGAACAATGAGCAGTTCTTC
CASSFRGRNNEQFF